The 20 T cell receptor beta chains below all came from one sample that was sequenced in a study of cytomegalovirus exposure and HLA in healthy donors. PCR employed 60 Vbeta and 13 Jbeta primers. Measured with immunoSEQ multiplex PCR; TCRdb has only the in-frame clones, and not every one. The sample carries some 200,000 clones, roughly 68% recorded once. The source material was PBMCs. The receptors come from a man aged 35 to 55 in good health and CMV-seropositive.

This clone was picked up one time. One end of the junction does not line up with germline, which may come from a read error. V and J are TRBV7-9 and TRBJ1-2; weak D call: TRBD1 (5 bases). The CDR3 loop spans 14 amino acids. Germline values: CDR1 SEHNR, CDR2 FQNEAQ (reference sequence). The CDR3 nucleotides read TGTTCCAGCAGCTTAGACAGCAATTACTATGGCTACACCTTC. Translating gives CSSSLDSNYYGYTF. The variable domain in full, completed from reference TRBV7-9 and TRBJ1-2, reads DTGVSQNPRHKITKRGQNVTFRCDPISEHNRLYWYRQTLGQGPEFLTYFQNEAQLEKSRLLSDRFSAERPKGSFSTLEIQRTEQGDSAMYLCSSSLDSNYYGYTFGSGTRLTVV.

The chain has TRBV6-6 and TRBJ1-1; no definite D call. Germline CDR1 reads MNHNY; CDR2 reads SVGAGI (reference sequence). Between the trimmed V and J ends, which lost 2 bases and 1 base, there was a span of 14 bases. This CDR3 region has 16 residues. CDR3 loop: CASSYPTPRGNTEAFF. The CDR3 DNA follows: TGTGCCAGCAGTTACCCCACTCCCCGGGGGAACACTGAAGCTTTCTTT.

CDR3 protein: CASSLGLAGFQETQYF. The CDR3 nucleotides read TGCGCCAGCAGCTTGGGACTAGCGGGTTTCCAAGAGACCCAGTACTTC. The gene calls are TRBV5-1 and TRBJ2-5; 10 bases align to TRBD2. Trimming cost V 0 bases and J 1 base; bases outside gene matches: 3. Germline V gives CDR1 SGHRS, CDR2 YFSETQ. The CDR3 runs 16 residues. The variable domain in full, completed from reference TRBV5-1 and TRBJ2-5, reads KAGVTQTPRYLIKTRGQQVTLSCSPISGHRSVSWYQQTPGQGLQFLFEYFSETQRNKGNFPGRFSGRQFSNSRSEMNVSTLELGDSALYLCASSLGLAGFQETQYFGPGTRLLVL.

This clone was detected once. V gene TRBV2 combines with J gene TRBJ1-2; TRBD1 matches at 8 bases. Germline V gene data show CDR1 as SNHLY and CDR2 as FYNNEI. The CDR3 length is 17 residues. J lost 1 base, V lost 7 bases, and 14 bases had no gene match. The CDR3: CASIEWSDRGVNYGYTF. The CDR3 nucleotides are TGTGCCAGCATCGAATGGAGTGACAGGGGTGTTAACTATGGCTACACCTTC.

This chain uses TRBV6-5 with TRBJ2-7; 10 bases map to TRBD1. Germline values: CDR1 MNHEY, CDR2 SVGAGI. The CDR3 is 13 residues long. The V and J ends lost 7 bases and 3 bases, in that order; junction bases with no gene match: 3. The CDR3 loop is CASTRTGGYEQYF. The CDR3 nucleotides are TGTGCCAGCACCAGGACAGGGGGCTACGAGCAGTACTTC.

The CDR3 DNA reads as TGCGCCAGCCGGAGAGGGGATACGCAGTATTTT. This codes for CASRRGDTQYF. J is TRBJ2-3 and V is TRBV5-1, with D possibly being TRBD2 (5 bases). Trimming left V 7 bases short and J 6 bases short, with 9 bases between. CDR1 is SGHRS, CDR2 YFSETQ, per germline. CDR3 length: 11 amino acids.

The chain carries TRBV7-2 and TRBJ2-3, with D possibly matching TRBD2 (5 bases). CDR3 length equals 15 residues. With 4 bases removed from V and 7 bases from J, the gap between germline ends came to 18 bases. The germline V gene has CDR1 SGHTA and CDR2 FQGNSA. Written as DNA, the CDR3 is TGTGCCAGCAGCTCCGGGTCGGGGAGACCAAATACGCAGTATTTT. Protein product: CASSSGSGRPNTQYF.

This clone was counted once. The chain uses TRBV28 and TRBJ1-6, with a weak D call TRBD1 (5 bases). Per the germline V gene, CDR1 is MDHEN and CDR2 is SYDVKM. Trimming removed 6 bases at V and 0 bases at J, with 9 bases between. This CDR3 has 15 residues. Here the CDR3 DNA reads TGTGCCAGCAGCAGACAGAGCTCCTATAATTCACCCCTCCACTTT. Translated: CASSRQSSYNSPLHF.

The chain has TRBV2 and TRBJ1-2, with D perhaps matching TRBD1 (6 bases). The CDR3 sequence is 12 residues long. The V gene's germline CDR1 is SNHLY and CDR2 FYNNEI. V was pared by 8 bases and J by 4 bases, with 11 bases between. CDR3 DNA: TGTGCCAGCTCGACAGGCCCCTATGGCTACACCTTC. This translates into CASSTGPYGYTF.

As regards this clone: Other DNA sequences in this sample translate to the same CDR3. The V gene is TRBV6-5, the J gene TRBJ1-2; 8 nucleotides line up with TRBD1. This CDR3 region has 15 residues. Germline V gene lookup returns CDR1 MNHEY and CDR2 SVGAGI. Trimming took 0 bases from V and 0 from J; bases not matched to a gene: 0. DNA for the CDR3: TGTGCCAGCAGTTACTCGACAGGGGCTAACTATGGCTACACCTTC. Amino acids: CASSYSTGANYGYTF.

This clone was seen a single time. This CDR3 is CAIGGDRADQPQHF. CDR3 nucleotides: TGTGCCATCGGGGGGGACAGGGCAGATCAGCCCCAGCATTTT. The chain recombines TRBV6-1 with TRBJ1-5, with 9 bases identical to TRBD1. V lost 10 bases to trimming and J lost 5 bases; unmatched junction nucleotides: 9. CDR1 and CDR2 (germline): MNHNS, SASEGT. The CDR3 has 14 amino acids.

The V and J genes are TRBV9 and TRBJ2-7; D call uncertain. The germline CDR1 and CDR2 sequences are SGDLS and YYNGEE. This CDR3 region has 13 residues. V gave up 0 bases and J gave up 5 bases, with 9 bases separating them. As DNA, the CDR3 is TGTGCCAGCAGCGTAGGGCAGGCAGACGAGCAGTACTTC. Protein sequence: CASSVGQADEQYF.

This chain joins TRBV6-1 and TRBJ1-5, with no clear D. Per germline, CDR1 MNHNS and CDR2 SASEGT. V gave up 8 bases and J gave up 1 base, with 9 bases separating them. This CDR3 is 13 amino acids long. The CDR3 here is CASESNSNQPQHF. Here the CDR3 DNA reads TGTGCCAGCGAGAGCAACAGCAATCAGCCCCAGCATTTT.

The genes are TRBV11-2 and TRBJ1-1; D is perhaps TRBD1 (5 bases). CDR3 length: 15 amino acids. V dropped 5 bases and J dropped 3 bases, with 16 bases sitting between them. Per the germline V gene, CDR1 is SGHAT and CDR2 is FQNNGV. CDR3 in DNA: TGTGCCAGCAGCGCTTCACAGGTGTTGCACACTGAAGCTTTCTTT. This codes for CASSASQVLHTEAFF. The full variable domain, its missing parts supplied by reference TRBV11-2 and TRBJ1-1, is EAGVAQSPRYKIIEKRQSVAFWCNPISGHATLYWYQQILGQGPKLLIQFQNNGVVDDSQLPKDRFSAERLKGVDSTLKIQPAKLEDSAVYLCASSASQVLHTEAFFGQGTRLTVV.

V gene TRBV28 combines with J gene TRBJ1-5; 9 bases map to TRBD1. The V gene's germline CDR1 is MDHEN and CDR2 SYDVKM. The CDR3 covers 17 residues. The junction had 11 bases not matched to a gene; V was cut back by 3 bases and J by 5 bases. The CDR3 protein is CASSLPAGTGNYQPQHF. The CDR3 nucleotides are TGTGCCAGCAGTTTGCCCGCCGGGACAGGGAACTATCAGCCCCAGCATTTT.

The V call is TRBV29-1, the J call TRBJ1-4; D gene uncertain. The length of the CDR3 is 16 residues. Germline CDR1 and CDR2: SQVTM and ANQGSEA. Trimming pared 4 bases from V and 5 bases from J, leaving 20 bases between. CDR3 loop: CSVVPRPGGKNEKLFF. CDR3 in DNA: TGCAGCGTTGTTCCGCGTCCGGGAGGCAAGAATGAAAAACTGTTTTTT. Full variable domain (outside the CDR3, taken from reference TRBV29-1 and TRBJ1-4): SAVISQKPSRDICQRGTSLTIQCQVDSQVTMMFWYRQQPGQSLTLIATANQGSEATYESGFVIDKFPISRPNLTFSTLTVSNMSPEDSSIYLCSVVPRPGGKNEKLFFGSGTQLSVL.

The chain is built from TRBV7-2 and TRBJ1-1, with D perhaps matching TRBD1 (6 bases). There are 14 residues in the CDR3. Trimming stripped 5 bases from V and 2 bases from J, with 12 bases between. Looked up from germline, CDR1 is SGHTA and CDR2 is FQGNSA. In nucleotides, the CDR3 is TGTGCCAGCAGCCCCGACAGGATCAACACTGAAGCTTTCTTT. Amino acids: CASSPDRINTEAFF.

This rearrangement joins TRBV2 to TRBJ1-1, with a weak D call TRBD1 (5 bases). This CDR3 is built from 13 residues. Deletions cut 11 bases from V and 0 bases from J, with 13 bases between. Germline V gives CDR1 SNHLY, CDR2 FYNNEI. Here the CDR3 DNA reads TGTGCCGGAGAACAGGAGATGAACACTGAAGCTTTCTTT. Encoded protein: CAGEQEMNTEAFF. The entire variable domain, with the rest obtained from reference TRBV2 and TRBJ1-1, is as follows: EPEVTQTPSHQVTQMGQEVILRCVPISNHLYFYWYRQILGQKVEFLVSFYNNEISEKSEIFDDQFSVERPDGSNFTLKIRSTKLEDSAMYFCAGEQEMNTEAFFGQGTRLTVV.

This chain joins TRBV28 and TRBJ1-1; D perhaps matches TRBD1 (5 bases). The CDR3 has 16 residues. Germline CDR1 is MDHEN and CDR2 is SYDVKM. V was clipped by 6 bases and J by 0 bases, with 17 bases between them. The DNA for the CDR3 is TGTGCCAGCAGGTCCTCTGCCGGGACTGTGAACACTGAAGCTTTCTTT. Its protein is CASRSSAGTVNTEAFF.

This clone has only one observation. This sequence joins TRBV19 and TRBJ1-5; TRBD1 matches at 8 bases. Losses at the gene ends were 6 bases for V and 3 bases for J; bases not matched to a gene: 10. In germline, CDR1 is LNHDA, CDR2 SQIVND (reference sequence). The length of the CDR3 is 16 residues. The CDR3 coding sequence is TGTGCCAGTAGAGGACAGGGAGATTCTTACAATCAGCCCCAGCATTTT. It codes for CASRGQGDSYNQPQHF. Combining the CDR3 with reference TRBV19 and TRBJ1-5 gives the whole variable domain DGGITQSPKYLFRKEGQNVTLSCEQNLNHDAMYWYRQDPGQGLRLIYYSQIVNDFQKGDIAEGYSVSREKKESFPLTVTSAQKNPTAFYLCASRGQGDSYNQPQHFGDGTRLSIL.